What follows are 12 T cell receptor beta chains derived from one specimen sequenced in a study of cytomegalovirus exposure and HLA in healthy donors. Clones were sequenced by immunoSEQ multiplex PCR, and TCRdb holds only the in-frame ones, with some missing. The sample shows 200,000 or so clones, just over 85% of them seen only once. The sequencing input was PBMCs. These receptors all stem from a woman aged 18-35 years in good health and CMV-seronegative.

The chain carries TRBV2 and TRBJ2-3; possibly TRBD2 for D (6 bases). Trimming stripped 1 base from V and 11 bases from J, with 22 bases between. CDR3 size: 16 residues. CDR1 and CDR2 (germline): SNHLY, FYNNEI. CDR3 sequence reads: CASSEEQVLNSGKQYF. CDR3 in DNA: TGTGCCAGCAGTGAAGAGCAGGTCCTTAATAGCGGAAAGCAGTATTTT.

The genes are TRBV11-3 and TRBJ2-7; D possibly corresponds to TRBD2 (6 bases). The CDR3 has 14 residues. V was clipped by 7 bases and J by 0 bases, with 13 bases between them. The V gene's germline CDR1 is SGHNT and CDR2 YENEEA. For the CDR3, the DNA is TGTGCCAGCATTGGCGGGATGAGCTCCTACGAGCAGTACTTC. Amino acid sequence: CASIGGMSSYEQYF.

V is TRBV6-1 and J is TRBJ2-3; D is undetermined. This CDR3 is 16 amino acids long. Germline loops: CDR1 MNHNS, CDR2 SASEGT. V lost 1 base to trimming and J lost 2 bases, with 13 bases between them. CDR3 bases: TGTGCCAGCAGTGAAGGTAAATCCGAGGCCACAGATACGCAGTATTTT. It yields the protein CASSEGKSEATDTQYF.

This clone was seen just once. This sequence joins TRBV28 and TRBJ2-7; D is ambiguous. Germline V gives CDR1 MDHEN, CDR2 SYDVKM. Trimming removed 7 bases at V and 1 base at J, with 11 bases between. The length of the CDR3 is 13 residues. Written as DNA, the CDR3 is TGTGCCAGCACATACACCTCTTCCTACGAGCAGTACTTC. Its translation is CASTYTSSYEQYF.

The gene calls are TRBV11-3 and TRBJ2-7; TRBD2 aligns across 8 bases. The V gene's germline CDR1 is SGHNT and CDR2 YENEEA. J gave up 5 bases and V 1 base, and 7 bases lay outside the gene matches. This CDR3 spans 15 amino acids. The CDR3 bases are TGTGCCAGCAGCTTAGCGGGAGGGTCTTTTGACGAGCAGTACTTC. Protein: CASSLAGGSFDEQYF.

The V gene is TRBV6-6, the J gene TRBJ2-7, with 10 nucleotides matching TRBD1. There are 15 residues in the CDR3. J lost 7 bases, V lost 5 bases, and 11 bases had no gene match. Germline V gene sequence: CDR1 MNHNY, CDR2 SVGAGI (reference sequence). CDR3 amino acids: CASSKIAGQGHEQYF. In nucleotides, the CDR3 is TGTGCCAGCAGTAAGATCGCGGGACAGGGGCATGAGCAGTACTTC.

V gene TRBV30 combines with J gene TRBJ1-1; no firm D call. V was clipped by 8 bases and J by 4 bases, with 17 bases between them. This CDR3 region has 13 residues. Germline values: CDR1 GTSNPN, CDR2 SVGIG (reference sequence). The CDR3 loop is CAGSFGLATEAFF. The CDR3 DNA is TGTGCCGGGTCGTTTGGCCTAGCCACTGAAGCTTTCTTT. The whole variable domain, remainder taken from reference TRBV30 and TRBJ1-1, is SQTIHQWPATLVQPVGSPLSLECTVEGTSNPNLYWYRQAAGRGLQLLFYSVGIGQISSEVPQNLSASRPQDRQFILSSKKLLLSDSGFYLCAGSFGLATEAFFGQGTRLTVV.

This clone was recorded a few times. CDR3 in amino acids: CASSGEIFEGPGGEQFF. CDR3 sequence (DNA): TGTGCCAGCAGCGGGGAAATTTTTGAAGGGCCGGGGGGTGAGCAGTTCTTC. The rearrangement uses TRBV13 and TRBJ2-1; 7 bases line up with TRBD2. V dropped 5 bases and J dropped 9; count of bases not matched to a gene: 19. The CDR3 is 17 amino acids. The germline gives CDR1 PRHDT, CDR2 FYEKMQ (reference sequence).

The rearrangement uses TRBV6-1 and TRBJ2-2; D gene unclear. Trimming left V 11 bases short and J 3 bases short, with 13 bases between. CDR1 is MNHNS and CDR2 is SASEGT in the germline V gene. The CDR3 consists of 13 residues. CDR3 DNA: TGTGCCTCTGGCGGAACTTACACCGGGGAGCTGTTTTTT. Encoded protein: CASGGTYTGELFF.

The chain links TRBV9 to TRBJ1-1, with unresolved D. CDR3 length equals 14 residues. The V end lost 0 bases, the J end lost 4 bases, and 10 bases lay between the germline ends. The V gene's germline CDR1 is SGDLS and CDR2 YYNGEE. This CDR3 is CASSVGLFGTEAFF. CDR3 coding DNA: TGTGCCAGCAGCGTAGGCCTATTCGGCACTGAAGCTTTCTTT.

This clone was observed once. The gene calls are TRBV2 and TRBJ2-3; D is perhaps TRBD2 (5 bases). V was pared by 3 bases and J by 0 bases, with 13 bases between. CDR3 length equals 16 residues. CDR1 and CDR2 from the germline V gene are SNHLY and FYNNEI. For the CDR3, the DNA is TGTGCCAGCAGTGAGTTTCCGGGAATAAGCACAGATACGCAGTATTTT. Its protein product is CASSEFPGISTDTQYF.

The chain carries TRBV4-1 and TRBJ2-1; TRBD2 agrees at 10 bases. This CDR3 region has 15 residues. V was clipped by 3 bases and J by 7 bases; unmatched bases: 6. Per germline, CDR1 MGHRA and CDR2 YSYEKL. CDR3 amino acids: CASSHGTSEGNEQFF. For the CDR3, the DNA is TGCGCCAGCAGCCATGGGACTAGCGAGGGTAATGAGCAGTTCTTC.